Detailed here is one TCR beta chain. Its specificity is unknown. This sample was included in a study of T cells in localized non-small cell lung cancer. CDR1 KGHSH and CDR2 LQKENI come from the germline V gene. V was shortened by 6 bases and J by 2 bases, with 23 bases between the two germline ends. The CDR3 is made up of 18 amino acids. The study, taken as a whole, reports: In uninvolved adjacent lung, T cell clonality reached its highest value, exceeding tumor.

Measured with immunoSEQ multiplex PCR; TCRdb has only the in-frame clones, and not every one. The top ten clones hold around an eighth of a sample with over a thousand clones, 22% of them seen once. This TCR was sampled from a man between 35 and 75 years old with stage II lung adenocarcinoma. The sequencing here drew on normal lung tissue next to the tumor, taken before any cancer treatment. The rearrangement links TRBV18 to TRBJ1-3, with no clear D. Here the CDR3 reads CASSASLPRVGTGNTIYF. The CDR3 bases are TGTGCCAGCTCTGCCAGTCTGCCTCGGGTAGGAACTGGAAACACCATATATTTT.